These 12 T cell receptor beta chains were sequenced from one sample in a study of CD8 T cells in ankylosing spondylitis. TCRdb used MiXCR to reprocess the 5' RACE reads, holding one entry per CDR3 protein. This table has hundreds of thousands of distinct CDR3 sequences, 15% to 25% appearing once. The specimen sequenced was blood, either unsorted or a sorted T cell fraction (not recorded which). All receptors come from a male donor with ankylosing spondylitis or in good health (not recorded which).

V and J are TRBV9 and TRBJ2-3, with 8 bases identical to TRBD2. The junction had 13 bases not matched to a gene; V was cut back by 0 bases and J by 4 bases. Germline assignment: CDR1 SGDLS and CDR2 YYNGEE. The CDR3 is made up of 18 amino acids. The chain's CDR3 is CASSVVGTRADGADTQYF. The CDR3 nucleotides read TGTGCCAGCAGCGTAGTCGGGACTAGAGCCGACGGGGCAGATACGCAGTATTTT.

This clonotype turned up a few times. The gene calls are TRBV15 and TRBJ2-7; possibly TRBD1 for D (6 bases). The V gene lost 0 bases and the J gene lost 1 base, with 10 bases spanning the gap. Germline V lookup: CDR1 LNHNV, CDR2 YYDKDF (reference sequence). This CDR3 comprises 15 residues. Written as DNA, the CDR3 is TGTGCCACCAGCAGAGAGGGGGCACGGTCCTACGAGCAGTACGTC. It is translated as CATSREGARSYEQYV.

The chain employs TRBV6-2 or TRBV6-3 and TRBJ2-2, with no clear D. The CDR3 is made up of 18 amino acids. V dropped 4 bases and J dropped 3 bases, with 21 bases sitting between them. Germline V gene sequence: CDR1 MNHEY, CDR2 SVGEGT. CDR3 sequence reads: CASSSRPTQASYTGELFF. CDR3 in DNA: TGTGCCAGCAGTTCGCGCCCGACCCAGGCTTCCTACACCGGGGAGCTGTTTTTT.

There are a few counts of this clonotype. The CDR3 region has the DNA TGCGCCAGCAGCCAAGTGGTGGCTCACACAGATACGCAGTATTTT. It is translated as CASSQVVAHTDTQYF. The V gene is TRBV4-1, the J gene TRBJ2-3; D uncertain. Trimming cost V 1 base and J 2 bases, with 10 bases left between them. The CDR3 is made up of 15 amino acids. The V gene's germline CDR1 is MGHRA and CDR2 YSYEKL.

The chain employs TRBV7-2 and TRBJ2-1, with unresolved D. Trimming shortened V by 1 base and J by 8 bases, and 9 bases separated the two germline ends. This CDR3 has 13 residues. The germline gives CDR1 SGHTA, CDR2 FQGNSA. The CDR3 sequence is CASSLVGIHEQFF. CDR3 nucleotides: TGTGCCAGCAGCTTAGTAGGGATACATGAGCAGTTCTTC. The full variable domain, completed using reference TRBV7-2 and TRBJ2-1, is GAGVSQSPSNKVTEKGKDVELRCDPISGHTALYWYRQSLGQGLEFLIYFQGNSAPDKSGLPSDRFSAERTGGSVSTLTIQRTQQEDSAVYLCASSLVGIHEQFFGPGTRLTVL.

In this sample, this clonotype turned up a few times. The chain recombines TRBV20-1 with TRBJ2-5; a possible D gene is TRBD2 (5 bases). The CDR3 has 12 residues. The germline gives CDR1 DFQATT, CDR2 SNEGSKA (reference sequence). The germline V and J ends were trimmed by 3 bases and 2 bases, with 7 bases remaining between them. CDR3 nucleotides: TGCAGTGCTAGCGGGATTCAAGAGACCCAGTACTTC. This translates into CSASGIQETQYF.

In its sample, this clonotype was seen a few times. The chain joins TRBV12-3 or TRBV12-4 to TRBJ2-6; TRBD1 matches at 8 bases. The CDR3 is 16 amino acids. The V and J ends lost 3 bases and 6 bases, in that order; junction bases with no gene match: 7. CDR3 in amino acids: CASSLQGAPMANVLTF. The DNA for the CDR3 is TGTGCCAGCAGTTTGCAGGGGGCCCCGATGGCCAACGTCCTGACTTTC.

The V gene is TRBV20-1, the J gene TRBJ1-4, with 8 bases matching TRBD1. CDR1 is DFQATT, CDR2 SNEGSKA, per germline (reference sequence). This CDR3 region has 13 residues. V dropped 5 bases and J dropped 5; count of bases not matched to a gene: 4. CDR3 sequence reads: CSAYRQGNEKLFF. In nucleotides, the CDR3 is TGCAGTGCTTACCGACAGGGGAATGAAAAACTGTTTTTT.

The chain has TRBV7-2 and TRBJ2-1; 8 bases are shared with TRBD2. The V gene's germline CDR1 is SGHTA and CDR2 FQGNSA. This CDR3 is 16 amino acids long. Losses at the gene ends were 6 bases for V and 0 bases for J; bases not matched to a gene: 7. The chain's CDR3 is CASRRAGTSSYNEQFF. CDR3 bases: TGTGCCAGCAGAAGAGCCGGGACTAGCTCCTACAATGAGCAGTTCTTC. Drawing the rest from reference TRBV7-2 and TRBJ2-1, the complete variable domain is GAGVSQSPSNKVTEKGKDVELRCDPISGHTALYWYRQSLGQGLEFLIYFQGNSAPDKSGLPSDRFSAERTGGSVSTLTIQRTQQEDSAVYLCASRRAGTSSYNEQFFGPGTRLTVL.

There are a few counts of this clonotype. J is TRBJ1-6 and V is TRBV7-3; D uncertain. V lost 3 bases and J lost 9, with 15 bases in between. The CDR3 has 15 residues. Germline-derived CDR1 and CDR2 are SGHTA and FQGTGA. The CDR3 DNA sequence: TGTGCCAGCAGCTTGGCCCCCAGACCGCTTTCACCCCTCCACTTT. This translates into CASSLAPRPLSPLHF. The full variable domain, rest sourced from reference TRBV7-3 and TRBJ1-6, is GAGVSQTPSNKVTEKGKYVELRCDPISGHTALYWYRQSLGQGPEFLIYFQGTGAADDSGLPNDRFFAVRPEGSVSTLKIQRTERGDSAVYLCASSLAPRPLSPLHFGNGTRLTVT.

There are a few counts of this clonotype. The V call is TRBV20-1, the J call TRBJ2-5; 9 bases map to TRBD1. In germline, CDR1 is DFQATT, CDR2 SNEGSKA (reference sequence). The CDR3 totals 14 residues. The CDR3, as DNA: TGCAGACTTAACCGGGACAGGGAGGGGGAGACCCAGTACTTC. This codes for CRLNRDREGETQYF.

The table lists this clonotype with a few counts. The V call is TRBV7-9, the J call TRBJ2-1, with unresolved D. Germline-derived CDR1 and CDR2 are SEHNR and FQNEAQ (reference sequence). The CDR3 spans 12 residues. V was cut by 7 bases and J by 6 bases, with 10 bases left in between. The CDR3 loop is CASTPLGNEQFF. In nucleotides, the CDR3 is TGTGCCAGCACCCCCTTGGGCAATGAGCAGTTCTTC.